These T cell receptor beta chains were read from a single sample in a study of blood T cell repertoires in COVID-19. The repertoire was sequenced with immunoSEQ multiplex PCR; TCRdb's copy has only in-frame clones and lacks some. The data hold around 100,000 clones, with roughly 72% observed a single time. The sequenced sample was peripheral blood. These receptors came from a man older than 75 with acute or convalescent COVID-19. Both conserved end residues are part of each CDR3. A D gene is named only where the DNA matches it firmly. Only part of the rows carry a size: once, few, many, or a class if the clone is expanded.

j_gene	d_gene	v_gene	abundance	CDR3aa	CDR3nt
TRBJ2-7	TRBD2	TRBV7-8	NA	CASSRAGGPPYEQYF	TGTGCCAGCAGCCGAGCGGGAGGGCCCCCCTACGAGCAGTACTTC
TRBJ2-7	NA	TRBV5-1	NA	CASSLWSDSDEQYF	TGCGCCAGCAGCTTGTGGTCAGATTCAGACGAGCAGTACTTC
TRBJ1-5	NA	TRBV3-1/TRBV3-2	NA	CASSPHAWGHNQPQHF	TGTGCCAGCAGCCCTCACGCCTGGGGCCACAATCAGCCCCAGCATTTT
TRBJ1-3	TRBD1	TRBV4-3	NA	CASSQGQGQLSGNTIYF	TGCGCCAGCAGCCAGGGCCAGGGACAGCTCTCTGGAAACACCATATATTTT
TRBJ1-1	NA	TRBV11-2	once	CASSLGGVGTEAFF	TGTGCCAGCAGCCTGGGGGGGGTCGGGACTGAAGCTTTCTTT
TRBJ2-2	NA	TRBV7-2	NA	CASSLLHTGELFF	TGTGCCAGCAGCTTACTACACACCGGGGAGCTGTTTTTT
TRBJ1-1	TRBD1	TRBV9	many	CASSVTGGAYRTEAFF	TGTGCCAGCAGCGTCACAGGGGGCGCTTACCGGACTGAAGCTTTCTTT
TRBJ2-7	NA	TRBV5-1	NA	CASSPPWGRHEQYF	TGCGCCAGCAGCCCTCCCTGGGGGCGCCACGAGCAGTACTTC
TRBJ2-2	TRBD2	TRBV7-2	NA	CASSLKGAGGPYTGELFF	TGTGCCAGCAGCTTAAAGGGCGCGGGAGGGCCCTACACCGGGGAGCTGTTTTTT
TRBJ2-2	TRBD1	TRBV24-1	few	CATSDLNRGRTGELFF	TGTGCCACCAGTGACCTAAACAGGGGGCGAACCGGGGAGCTGTTTTTT
TRBJ1-6	NA	TRBV6-6	NA	CATLPRGGSPLHF	TGTGCCACGCTACCTAGGGGTGGGTCACCCCTCCACTTT
TRBJ2-3	TRBD2	TRBV7-3	NA	CASSSGLAGADTQYF	TGTGCCAGCAGCTCGGGACTAGCAGGGGCAGATACGCAGTATTTT
TRBJ2-3	NA	TRBV9	NA	CASSVLYRDTDTQYF	TGTGCCAGCAGCGTACTCTACAGGGATACAGATACGCAGTATTTT
TRBJ2-5	TRBD1	TRBV5-1	NA	CASSLQATGAGETQYF	TGCGCCAGCAGCTTGCAGGCGACAGGGGCAGGAGAGACCCAGTACTTC
TRBJ2-1	TRBD2	TRBV7-7	NA	CASSLGTSENNEQFF	TGTGCCAGCAGCTTAGGTACTAGCGAGAACAATGAGCAGTTCTTC
TRBJ1-5	NA	TRBV19	NA	CASSISGGTQPQHF	TGTGCCAGTAGTATAAGTGGAGGTACGCAGCCCCAGCATTTT
TRBJ1-2	NA	TRBV5-6	NA	CASSRGGPLGYTF	TGTGCCAGCAGCCGGGGTGGGCCCCTGGGCTACACCTTC
TRBJ2-1	NA	TRBV11-2	NA	CASSPEPGGEQFF	TGTGCCAGCAGCCCTGAGCCCGGAGGGGAGCAGTTCTTC
TRBJ2-3	TRBD2	TRBV7-9	NA	CASSVAGATDTQYF	TGTGCCAGCAGCGTGGCGGGAGCCACAGATACGCAGTATTTT
TRBJ1-1	NA	TRBV28	NA	CASGLGQPNTEAFF	TGTGCCAGCGGGCTCGGACAGCCGAACACTGAAGCTTTCTTT
TRBJ2-1	NA	TRBV7-2	few	CASSLANQPTRGNEQFF	TGTGCCAGCAGCTTAGCGAACCAACCGACTAGAGGCAATGAGCAGTTCTTC
TRBJ2-1	NA	TRBV4-3	NA	CASSQSNSNEQFF	TGCGCCAGCAGCCAAAGTAACTCGAATGAGCAGTTCTTC
TRBJ2-7	NA	TRBV10-3	NA	CAIRDYSYEQYF	TGTGCCATCAGGGACTACTCCTACGAGCAGTACTTC
TRBJ2-2	TRBD1	TRBV7-9	few	CASSSQGDTGELFF	TGTGCCAGCAGTTCCCAGGGGGACACCGGGGAGCTGTTTTTT
TRBJ2-1	NA	TRBV7-9	NA	CASSTMGGVGDNEQFF	TGTGCCAGCAGCACCATGGGCGGGGTTGGGGACAATGAGCAGTTCTTC
TRBJ1-1	NA	TRBV20-1	NA	CSASRLGEGAEAFF	TGCAGTGCTAGTAGGCTCGGGGAAGGAGCTGAAGCTTTCTTT
TRBJ2-4	NA	TRBV28	NA	CASSLVRVGIQYF	TGTGCCAGCAGTCTTGTGAGGGTAGGCATTCAGTACTTC
TRBJ2-2	TRBD2	TRBV20-1	NA	CSASQGGRVRTGELFF	TGCAGTGCTAGTCAGGGCGGGAGAGTAAGGACCGGGGAGCTGTTTTTT
TRBJ2-3	TRBD2	TRBV28	NA	CASSFPTSGRTDTQYF	TGTGCCAGCAGTTTCCCGACTAGCGGGAGGACAGATACGCAGTATTTT
TRBJ2-2	NA	TRBV19	NA	CASSISGTVITGELFF	TGTGCCAGTAGTATTTCCGGGACTGTGATAACCGGGGAGCTGTTTTTT
TRBJ2-2	TRBD1	TRBV9	NA	CASSKKSTGDTGELFF	TGTGCCAGCAGCAAAAAATCGACAGGGGACACCGGGGAGCTGTTTTTT
TRBJ2-7	NA	TRBV11-2	once	CASSGPGTRGYEQYF	TGTGCCAGCAGCGGTCCCGGGACAAGGGGATACGAGCAGTACTTC
TRBJ2-2	TRBD2	TRBV7-2	NA	CASSLASGGTGELFF	TGTGCCAGCAGCTTAGCTAGCGGGGGGACCGGGGAGCTGTTTTTT
TRBJ2-5	NA	TRBV2	NA	CASSRNGIGQETQYF	TGTGCCAGCAGTCGGAACGGGATTGGGCAAGAGACCCAGTACTTC